This T cell receptor beta chain derives from a study of Graves' ophthalmopathy and Graves' hyperthyroidism. As the template, RNA transcripts were used to amplify TCR beta CDR3 regions. The first-round RT-PCR employed HTBI primers together with the Qiagen OneStep RT-PCR kit. A multiplex PCR was then performed as the second round. TCRdb re-analysed the multiplex PCR reads in MiXCR, keeping a single row per CDR3 protein. The sample has over 650,000 distinct CDR3 sequences, over 40% seen once. Physicians reached a diagnosis by relying on clinical symptoms, serum thyroxine, TRAb, thyroid ultrasound and orbital computed tomography. Points from the study as a whole: With more than 60% sensitivity and roughly 72% specificity, the model predicted ophthalmopathy progression. Blood also held most thyroid clonotypes expanded above 0.001 frequency.

The CDR3 runs to 13 residues. V was shortened by 5 bases and J by 3 bases, with 11 bases between the two germline ends. This clonotype was detected ten times or more. Antigen unknown. This chain connects TRBV12-3 or TRBV12-4 to TRBJ2-7; D might be TRBD1 or TRBD2, each matching 5 bases. The receptor comes from an adult man with Graves' ophthalmopathy. Sequenced sample: peripheral blood. In nucleotides, the CDR3 is TGTGCCAGCAGTCGAGGGACGGACTACGAGCAGTACTTC. Amino acids: CASSRGTDYEQYF.